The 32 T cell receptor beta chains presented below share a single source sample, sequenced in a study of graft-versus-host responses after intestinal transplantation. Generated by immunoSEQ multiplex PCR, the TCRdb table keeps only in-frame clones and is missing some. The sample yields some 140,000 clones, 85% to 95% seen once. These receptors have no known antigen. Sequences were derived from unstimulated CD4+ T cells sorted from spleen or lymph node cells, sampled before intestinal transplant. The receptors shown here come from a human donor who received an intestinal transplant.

CDR3 in amino acids: CASSQGFSDYGYTF. In DNA form, the CDR3 reads TGTGCCAGTAGTCAGGGGTTTTCGGACTATGGCTACACCTTC. The rearrangement uses TRBV19 and TRBJ1-2, with a possible D match to TRBD1 (6 bases). This CDR3 has 14 residues. CDR1 and CDR2 from the germline V gene are LNHDA and SQIVND (reference sequence). Deletions cut 5 bases from V and 3 bases from J, with 13 bases between.

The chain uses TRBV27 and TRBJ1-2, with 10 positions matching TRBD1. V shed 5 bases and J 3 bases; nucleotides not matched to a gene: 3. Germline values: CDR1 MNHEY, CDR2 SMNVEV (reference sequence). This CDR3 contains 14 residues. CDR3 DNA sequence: TGTGCCAGCAGTATGACAGGGGGCGACTATGGCTACACCTTC. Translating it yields CASSMTGGDYGYTF.

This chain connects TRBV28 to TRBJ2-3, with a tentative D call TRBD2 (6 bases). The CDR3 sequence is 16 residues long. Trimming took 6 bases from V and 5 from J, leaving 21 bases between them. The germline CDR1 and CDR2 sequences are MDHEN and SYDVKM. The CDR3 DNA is TGTGCCAGCAGACACCGACTAGGAGATTTTGGAGATACGCAGTATTTT. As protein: CASRHRLGDFGDTQYF.

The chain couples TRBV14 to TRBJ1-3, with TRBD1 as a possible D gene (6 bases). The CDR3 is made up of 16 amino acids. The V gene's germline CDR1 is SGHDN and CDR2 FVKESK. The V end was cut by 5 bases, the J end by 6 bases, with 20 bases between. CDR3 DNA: TGTGCCAGCAGCTGGACGGGACAAACCCCGAAAAACACCATATATTTT. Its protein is CASSWTGQTPKNTIYF.

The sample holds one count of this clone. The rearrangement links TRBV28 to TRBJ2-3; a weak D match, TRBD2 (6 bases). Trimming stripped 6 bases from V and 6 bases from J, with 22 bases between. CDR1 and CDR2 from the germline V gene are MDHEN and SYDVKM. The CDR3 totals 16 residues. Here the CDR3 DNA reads TGTGCCAGCAGAAAAATCCCGGGACTCTCCTCGGATACGCAGTATTTT. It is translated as CASRKIPGLSSDTQYF.

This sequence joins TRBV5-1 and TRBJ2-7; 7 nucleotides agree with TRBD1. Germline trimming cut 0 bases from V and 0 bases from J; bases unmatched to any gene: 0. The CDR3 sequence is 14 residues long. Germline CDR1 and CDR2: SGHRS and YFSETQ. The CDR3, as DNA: TGCGCCAGCAGCTTGGCAGGGGGCTCCTACGAGCAGTACTTC. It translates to CASSLAGGSYEQYF.

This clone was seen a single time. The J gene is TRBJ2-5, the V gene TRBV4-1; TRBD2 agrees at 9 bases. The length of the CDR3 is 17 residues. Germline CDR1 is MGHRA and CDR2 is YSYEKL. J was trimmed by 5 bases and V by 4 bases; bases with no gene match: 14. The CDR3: CASSRLADPLVGETQYF. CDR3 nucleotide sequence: TGCGCCAGCAGCCGACTAGCGGATCCCTTGGTCGGCGAGACCCAGTACTTC.

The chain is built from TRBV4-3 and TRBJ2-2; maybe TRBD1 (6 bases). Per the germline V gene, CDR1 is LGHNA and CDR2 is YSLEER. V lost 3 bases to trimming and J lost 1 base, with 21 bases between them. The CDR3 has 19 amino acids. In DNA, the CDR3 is TGCGCCAGCAGCCAGGTCCTTCCCGGGACACAGAAGAACACCGGGGAGCTGTTTTTT. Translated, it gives CASSQVLPGTQKNTGELFF.

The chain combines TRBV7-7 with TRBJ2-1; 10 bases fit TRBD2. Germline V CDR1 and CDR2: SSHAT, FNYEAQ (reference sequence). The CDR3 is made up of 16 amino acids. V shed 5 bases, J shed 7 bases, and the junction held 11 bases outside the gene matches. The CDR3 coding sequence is TGTGCCAGCAGCCCCGCTCTAGCGGGAGTAGGGAATGAGCAGTTCTTC. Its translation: CASSPALAGVGNEQFF.

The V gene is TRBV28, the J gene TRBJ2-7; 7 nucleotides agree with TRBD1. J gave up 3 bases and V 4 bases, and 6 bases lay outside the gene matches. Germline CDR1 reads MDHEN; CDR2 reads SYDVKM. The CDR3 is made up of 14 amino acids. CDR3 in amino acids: CASSSPGQLYEQYF. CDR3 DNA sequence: TGTGCCAGCAGTTCCCCGGGACAGCTCTACGAGCAGTACTTC.

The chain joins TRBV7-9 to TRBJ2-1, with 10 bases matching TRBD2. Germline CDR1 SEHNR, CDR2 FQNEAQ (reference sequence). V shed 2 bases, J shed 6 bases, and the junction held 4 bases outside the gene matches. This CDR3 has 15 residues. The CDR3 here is CASSLLAGVLNEQFF. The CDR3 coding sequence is TGTGCCAGCAGCTTACTAGCGGGAGTCCTCAATGAGCAGTTCTTC. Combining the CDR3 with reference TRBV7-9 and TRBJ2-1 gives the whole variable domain DTGVSQNPRHKITKRGQNVTFRCDPISEHNRLYWYRQTLGQGPEFLTYFQNEAQLEKSRLLSDRFSAERPKGSFSTLEIQRTEQGDSAMYLCASSLLAGVLNEQFFGPGTRLTVL.

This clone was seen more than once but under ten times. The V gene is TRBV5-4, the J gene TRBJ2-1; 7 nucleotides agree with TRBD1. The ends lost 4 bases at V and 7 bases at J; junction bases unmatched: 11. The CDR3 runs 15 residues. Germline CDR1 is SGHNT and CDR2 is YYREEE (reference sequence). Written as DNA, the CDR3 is TGTGCCAGCAGCCACCAGCTGGACAGGCGGAATGAGCAGTTCTTC. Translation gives CASSHQLDRRNEQFF.

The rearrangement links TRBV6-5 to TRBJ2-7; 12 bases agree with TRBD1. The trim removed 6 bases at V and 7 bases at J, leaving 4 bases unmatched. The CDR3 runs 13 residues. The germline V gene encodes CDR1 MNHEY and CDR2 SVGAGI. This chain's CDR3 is CASRGTGGTEQYF. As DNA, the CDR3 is TGTGCCAGCAGAGGGACAGGGGGCACGGAGCAGTACTTC.

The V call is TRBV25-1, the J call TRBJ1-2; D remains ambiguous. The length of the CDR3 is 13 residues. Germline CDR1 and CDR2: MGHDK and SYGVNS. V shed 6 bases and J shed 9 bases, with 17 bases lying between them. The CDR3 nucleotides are TGTGCCAGCAGCTCAGGTGGTGCGGCGAGCTACACCTTC. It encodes CASSSGGAASYTF.

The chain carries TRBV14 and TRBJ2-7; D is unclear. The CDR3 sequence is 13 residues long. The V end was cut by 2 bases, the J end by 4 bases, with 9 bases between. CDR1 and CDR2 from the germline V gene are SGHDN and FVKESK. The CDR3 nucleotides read TGTGCCAGCAGCCAAAGATTGTGGTACGAGCAGTACTTC. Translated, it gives CASSQRLWYEQYF.

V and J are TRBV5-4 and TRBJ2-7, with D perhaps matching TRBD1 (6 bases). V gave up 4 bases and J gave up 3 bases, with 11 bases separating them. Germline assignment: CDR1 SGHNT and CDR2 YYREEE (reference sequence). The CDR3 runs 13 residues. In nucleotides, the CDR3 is TGTGCCAGCAGCCCGGAACAGGGCTACGAGCAGTACTTC. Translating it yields CASSPEQGYEQYF.

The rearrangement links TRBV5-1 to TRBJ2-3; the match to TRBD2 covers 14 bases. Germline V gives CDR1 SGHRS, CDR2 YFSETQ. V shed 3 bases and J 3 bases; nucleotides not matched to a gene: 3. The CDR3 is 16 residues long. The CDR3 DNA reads TGCGCCAGCAGCTCGCGACTAGCGGGAGGGACAGATACGCAGTATTTT. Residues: CASSSRLAGGTDTQYF.

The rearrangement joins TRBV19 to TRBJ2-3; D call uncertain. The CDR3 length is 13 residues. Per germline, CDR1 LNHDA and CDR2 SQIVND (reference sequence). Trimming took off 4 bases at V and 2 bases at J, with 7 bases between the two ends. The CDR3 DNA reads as TGTGCCAGTAGTAGCGTTTTCACAGATACGCAGTATTTT. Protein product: CASSSVFTDTQYF. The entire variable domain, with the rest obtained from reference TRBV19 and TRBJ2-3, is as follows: DGGITQSPKYLFRKEGQNVTLSCEQNLNHDAMYWYRQDPGQGLRLIYYSQIVNDFQKGDIAEGYSVSREKKESFPLTVTSAQKNPTAFYLCASSSVFTDTQYFGPGTRLTVL.

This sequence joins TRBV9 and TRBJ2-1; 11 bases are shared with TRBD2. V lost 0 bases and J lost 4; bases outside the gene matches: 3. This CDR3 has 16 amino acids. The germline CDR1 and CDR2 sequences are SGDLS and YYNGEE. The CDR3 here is CASSVGASGRYNEQFF. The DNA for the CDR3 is TGTGCCAGCAGCGTAGGGGCTAGCGGGAGGTACAATGAGCAGTTCTTC.

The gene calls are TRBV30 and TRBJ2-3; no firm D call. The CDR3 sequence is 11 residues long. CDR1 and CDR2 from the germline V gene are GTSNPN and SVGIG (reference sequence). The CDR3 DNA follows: TGTGCTGAGAGGCACACAGATACGCAGTATTTT. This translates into CAERHTDTQYF.

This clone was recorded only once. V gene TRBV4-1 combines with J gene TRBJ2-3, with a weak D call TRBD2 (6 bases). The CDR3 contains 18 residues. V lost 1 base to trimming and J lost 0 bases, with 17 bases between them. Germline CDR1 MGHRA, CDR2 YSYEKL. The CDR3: CASSQVPYVADSTDTQYF. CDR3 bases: TGCGCCAGCAGCCAAGTACCCTATGTAGCGGATAGCACAGATACGCAGTATTTT.

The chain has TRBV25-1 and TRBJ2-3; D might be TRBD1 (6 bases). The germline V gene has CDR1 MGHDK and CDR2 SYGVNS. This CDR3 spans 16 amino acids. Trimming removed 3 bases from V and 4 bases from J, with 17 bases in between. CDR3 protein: CASSDSRGGSADTQYF. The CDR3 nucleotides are TGTGCCAGCAGTGATTCGCGAGGGGGTAGCGCAGATACGCAGTATTTT.

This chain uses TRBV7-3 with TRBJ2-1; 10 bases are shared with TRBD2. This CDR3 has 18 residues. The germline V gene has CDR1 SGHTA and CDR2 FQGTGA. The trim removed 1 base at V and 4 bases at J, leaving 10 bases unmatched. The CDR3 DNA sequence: TGTGCCAGCAGCTTAAAAGCTAGCGGGAGCGGAAAGTACAATGAGCAGTTCTTC. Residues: CASSLKASGSGKYNEQFF.

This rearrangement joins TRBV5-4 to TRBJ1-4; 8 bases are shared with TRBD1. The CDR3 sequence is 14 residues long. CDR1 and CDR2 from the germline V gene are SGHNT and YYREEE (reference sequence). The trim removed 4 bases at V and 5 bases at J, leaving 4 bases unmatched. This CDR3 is CASSPGQENEKLFF. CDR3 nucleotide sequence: TGTGCCAGCAGCCCGGGACAGGAGAATGAAAAACTGTTTTTT.

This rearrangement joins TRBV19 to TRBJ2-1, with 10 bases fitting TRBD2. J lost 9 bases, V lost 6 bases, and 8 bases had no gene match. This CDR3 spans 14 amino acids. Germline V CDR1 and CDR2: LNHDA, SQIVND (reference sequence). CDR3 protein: CASRTASGSGEQFF. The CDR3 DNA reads TGTGCCAGTAGGACGGCTAGCGGGAGCGGTGAGCAGTTCTTC.

The CDR3 reads CASSLAHSSGNTIYF. The CDR3 nucleotides are TGCGCCAGCAGCTTGGCTCACAGCTCTGGAAACACCATATATTTT. The rearrangement uses TRBV5-1 and TRBJ1-3; no clear D gene. The CDR3 loop spans 15 amino acids. Germline CDR1 reads SGHRS; CDR2 reads YFSETQ. The ends were cut back, 0 bases at V and 0 bases at J, with 7 bases in the middle.

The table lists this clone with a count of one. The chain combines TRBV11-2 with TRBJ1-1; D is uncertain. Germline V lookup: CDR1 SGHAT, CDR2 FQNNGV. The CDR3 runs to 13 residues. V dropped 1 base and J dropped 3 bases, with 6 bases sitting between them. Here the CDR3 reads CASSLAEDTEAFF. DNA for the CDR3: TGTGCCAGCAGCTTAGCGGAAGACACTGAAGCTTTCTTT.

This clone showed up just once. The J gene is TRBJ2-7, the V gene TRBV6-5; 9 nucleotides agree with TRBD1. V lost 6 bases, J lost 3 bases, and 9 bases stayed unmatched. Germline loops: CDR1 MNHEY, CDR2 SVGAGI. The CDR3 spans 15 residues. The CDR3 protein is CASRGRDRAVYEQYF. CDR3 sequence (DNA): TGTGCCAGCAGAGGCCGGGACAGGGCGGTCTACGAGCAGTACTTC.

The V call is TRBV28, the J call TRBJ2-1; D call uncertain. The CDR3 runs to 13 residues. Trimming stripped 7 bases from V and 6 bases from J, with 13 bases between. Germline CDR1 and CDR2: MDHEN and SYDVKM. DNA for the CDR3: TGTGCCAGCACCCCTGACGGCCGCAATGAGCAGTTCTTC. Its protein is CASTPDGRNEQFF.

The DNA for the CDR3 is TGTGCCAGCAGCTTATCTCTACTCCCCTACGAGCAGTACTTC. Translating gives CASSLSLLPYEQYF. The chain recombines TRBV7-9 with TRBJ2-7; D remains ambiguous. This CDR3 spans 14 amino acids. The germline gives CDR1 SEHNR, CDR2 FQNEAQ (reference sequence). Between the trimmed V and J ends, which lost 2 bases and 2 bases, there was a span of 10 bases.

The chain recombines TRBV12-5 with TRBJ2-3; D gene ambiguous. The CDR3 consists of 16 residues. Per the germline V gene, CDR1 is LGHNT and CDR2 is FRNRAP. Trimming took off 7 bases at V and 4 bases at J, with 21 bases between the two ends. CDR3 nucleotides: TGTGCTAGTGCCAACAACTGGGCGCCTCACGCAGATACGCAGTATTTT. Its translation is CASANNWAPHADTQYF.

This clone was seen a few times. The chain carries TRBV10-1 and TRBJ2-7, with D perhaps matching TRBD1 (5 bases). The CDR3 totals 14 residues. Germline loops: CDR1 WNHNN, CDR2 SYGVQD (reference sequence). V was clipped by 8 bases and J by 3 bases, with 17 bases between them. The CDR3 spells CASPIIGRGYEQYF. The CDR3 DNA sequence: TGCGCCAGCCCGATCATCGGTAGGGGCTACGAGCAGTACTTC.